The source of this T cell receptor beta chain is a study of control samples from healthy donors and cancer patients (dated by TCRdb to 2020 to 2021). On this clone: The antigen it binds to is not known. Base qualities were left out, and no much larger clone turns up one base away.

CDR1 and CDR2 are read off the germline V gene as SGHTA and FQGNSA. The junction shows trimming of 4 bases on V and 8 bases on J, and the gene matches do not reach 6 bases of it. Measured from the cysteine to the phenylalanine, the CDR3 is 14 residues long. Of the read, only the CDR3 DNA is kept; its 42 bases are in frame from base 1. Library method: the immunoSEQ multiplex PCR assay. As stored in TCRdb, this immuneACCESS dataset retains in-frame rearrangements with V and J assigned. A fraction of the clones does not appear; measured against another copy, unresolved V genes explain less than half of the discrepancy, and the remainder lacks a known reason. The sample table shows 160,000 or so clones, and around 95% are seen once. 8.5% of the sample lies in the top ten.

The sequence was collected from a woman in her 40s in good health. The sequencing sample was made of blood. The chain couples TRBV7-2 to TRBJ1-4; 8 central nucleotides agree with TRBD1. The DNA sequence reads TGTGCCAGCAGCTCCCGGACAGGGAGGGAAAAACTGTTTTTT. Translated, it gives CASSSRTGREKLFF.